This entry is about one TCR beta chain. Using immunoSEQ multiplex PCR, the repertoire was profiled, and TCRdb retains in-frame clones only, with some absent. Of 20,000 to 25,000 clones listed, over 70% are singletons. This entry belongs to a study of blood T cell repertoires in COVID-19. V gave up 1 base and J gave up 4 bases, with 10 bases separating them. Looked up from germline, CDR1 is PRHDT and CDR2 is FYEKMQ (reference sequence). This CDR3 contains 14 residues. This clonotype was sampled from an elderly man with active or convalescent COVID-19. Sequencing was performed on peripheral blood. The chain joins TRBV13 to TRBJ1-1, with a possible D match to TRBD1 (6 bases). The CDR3 is CASSLDRGSTEAFF. CDR3 nucleotides: TGTGCCAGCAGCTTAGATAGGGGGAGCACTGAAGCTTTCTTT.